Listed here is a single T cell receptor (beta chain). Its antigen remains unidentified. Germline V gene data show CDR1 as LNHDA and CDR2 as SQIVND (reference sequence). The CDR3 covers 21 residues. Production of TCR beta cDNA relied on 5'RACE template switching with UMIs. Using the 5' RACE reads, TCRdb records one entry per CDR3 protein without DNA. The sample includes approximately 150,000 distinct CDR3 sequences. The record originates from a study of T cells expressing NK-cell markers. Study overall: It was from sorted CD3+CD56+NKG2C+, CD3+CD56+NKG2C- and CD3+CD56-NKG2C+ T cells that TCR beta repertoires came. Most of the eight sequenced donors tested HCMV-seropositive; one tested seronegative.

Study-level results: In a handful of donors, dominant NKG2C+ clonotypes were roughly 1.0-7.5% of CD8+ T cells.

This clonotype was sampled from a man aged 18 to 29 in good health. The V call is TRBV19, the J call TRBJ2-1; no DNA is available, so the TRBD2 call from TCRdb remains unchecked. Sequencing input: blood T cells: a sorted CD56 or NKG2C T cell subset, CD4+ or CD8+ T cells, or bulk PBMC T cells (not recorded which). The CDR3 region is CASSSPHIGGSGSGSPGEQFF.